Presented here are 8 T cell receptor beta chains from one specimen sequenced in a study of blood T cell repertoires in COVID-19. The table came from immunoSEQ multiplex PCR; TCRdb's copy has only in-frame clones and leaves some out. The sample holds 120,000 to 150,000 clones; about 89% are singletons and the top ten take roughly two fifths. Sample: peripheral blood. These receptors came from a man in his fifties who had recovered from COVID-19.

The chain recombines TRBV19 with TRBJ2-3, with 11 bases aligning to TRBD2. Germline CDR1 and CDR2: LNHDA and SQIVND (reference sequence). After removal of 7 bases from V and 1 base from J, the junction contained 4 bases not matched to a gene. This CDR3 comprises 15 residues. CDR3 sequence: CASTLLAGGTDTQYF. Here the CDR3 DNA reads TGTGCCAGTACCTTACTAGCGGGGGGCACAGATACGCAGTATTTT.

CDR3 protein: CASSDTGSRNSPLHF. The CDR3 bases are TGTGCCAGCAGCGATACAGGGAGTCGAAATTCACCCCTCCACTTT. V is TRBV9 and J is TRBJ1-6, with a weak D call TRBD1 (6 bases). CDR1 is SGDLS, CDR2 YYNGEE, per germline. V was pared by 3 bases and J by 7 bases, with 14 bases between. The CDR3 is 15 residues long.

This chain joins TRBV19 and TRBJ1-2; weak D call: TRBD1 (5 bases). V lost 5 bases and J lost 1, with 14 bases in between. This CDR3 is 15 amino acids long. Germline values: CDR1 LNHDA, CDR2 SQIVND (reference sequence). CDR3 bases: TGTGCCAGTAGTGAAAGGACACTCTATAACTATGGCTACACCTTC. It encodes CASSERTLYNYGYTF.

The V gene is TRBV12-3 or TRBV12-4, the J gene TRBJ1-1, with a weak D call TRBD1 (5 bases). The CDR3 totals 13 residues. Trimming took 3 bases from V and 3 from J, leaving 8 bases between them. As DNA, the CDR3 is TGTGCCAGCAGTTTTAAAGGGGACACTGAAGCTTTCTTT. Amino acids: CASSFKGDTEAFF.

The gene calls are TRBV5-8 and TRBJ1-4; TRBD1 is a possible D gene (6 bases). This CDR3 is built from 18 residues. The germline CDR1 and CDR2 sequences are SGHTS and YDEGEE. Trimming pared 2 bases from V and 5 bases from J, leaving 22 bases between. The CDR3 is CASSFSLGGGGKNEKLFF. The CDR3 DNA is TGTGCCAGCAGCTTCAGCCTTGGGGGCGGGGGAAAGAATGAAAAACTGTTTTTT.

V and J are TRBV6-1 and TRBJ1-6, with TRBD1 matching 7 bases. V lost 2 bases, J lost 6 bases, and 10 bases stayed unmatched. Germline CDR1 MNHNS, CDR2 SASEGT. The CDR3 sequence is 17 residues long. The CDR3 nucleotides are TGTGCCAGCAGTGAACTCCCGGTACAGGGGAGTAATTCACCCCTCCACTTT. Its protein product is CASSELPVQGSNSPLHF.

This clone was seen only once. The chain recombines TRBV11-2 with TRBJ2-5; TRBD1 matches 7 bases. Germline V CDR1 and CDR2: SGHAT, FQNNGV. The CDR3 runs 17 residues. V was pared by 4 bases and J by 4 bases, with 15 bases of the junction left unmatched. Written as DNA, the CDR3 is TGTGCCAGCAGCTCCGGCTACAGGGGCCCTAATGGAGAGACCCAGTACTTC. Its translation is CASSSGYRGPNGETQYF.

Details on this clone: Other DNA sequences in the same sample also yield this CDR3. The chain joins TRBV15 to TRBJ2-3; 7 bases align to TRBD2. This CDR3 spans 14 amino acids. V lost 0 bases, J lost 9 bases, and 6 bases stayed unmatched. Germline CDR1 and CDR2: LNHNV and YYDKDF (reference sequence). CDR3 in DNA: TGTGCCACCAGCAGAGATCGAGCGGGACGGACGCAGTATTTT. Translating it yields CATSRDRAGRTQYF.